Presented here are 20 T cell receptor beta chains from one specimen sequenced in a study of neoadjuvant anti-PD-1 for oral cavity cancer. Profiled with immunoSEQ multiplex PCR; TCRdb holds only in-frame clones, not every one. The data contain about 16,000 clones, around 72% of them singletons. This material consisted of PBMCs, taken before nivolumab (anti-PD-1) treatment. The receptors were gathered from a person aged 35 to 85 with oral cavity squamous cell carcinoma.

The chain joins TRBV16 to TRBJ2-7; 7 bases map to TRBD2. The germline V gene encodes CDR1 KGHSY and CDR2 FQNENV. The CDR3 consists of 16 residues. The ends lost 5 bases at V and 3 bases at J; junction bases unmatched: 13. As DNA, the CDR3 is TGTGCCAGCAGCTATCTTGGGGGGGGATCCCTCTACGAGCAGTACTTC. It is translated as CASSYLGGGSLYEQYF.

The J gene is TRBJ1-4, the V gene TRBV19; TRBD1 matches at 7 bases. V trimming: 5 bases; J trimming: 5 bases; junction bases outside the gene matches: 8. CDR1 LNHDA and CDR2 SQIVND come from the germline V gene (reference sequence). The CDR3 has 15 amino acids. Here the CDR3 reads CASSPKQGRNEKLFF. The DNA for the CDR3 is TGTGCCAGTAGTCCAAAACAGGGGAGGAATGAAAAACTGTTTTTT.

This clone is medium-sized. V is TRBV7-8 and J is TRBJ1-5, with 8 bases that match TRBD1. This CDR3 is built from 14 residues. Germline values: CDR1 SGHVS, CDR2 FQNEAQ. Trimming at V came to 3 bases and at J to 2 bases, leaving 0 bases not matched to a gene. The CDR3 reads CASSLTGGNQPQHF. The DNA for the CDR3 is TGTGCCAGCAGCTTGACAGGGGGCAATCAGCCCCAGCATTTT. Together with reference TRBV7-8 and TRBJ1-5, the CDR3 gives the full variable domain: GAGVSQSPRYKVAKRGQDVALRCDPISGHVSLFWYQQALGQGPEFLTYFQNEAQLDKSGLPSDRFFAERPEGSVSTLKIQRTQQEDSAVYLCASSLTGGNQPQHFGDGTRLSIL.

This chain links TRBV7-8 with TRBJ2-1; weak D call: TRBD2 (9 bases). The CDR3 runs 17 residues. From germline, CDR1 is SGHVS and CDR2 FQNEAQ. Trimming shortened V by 5 bases and J by 3 bases, and 20 bases separated the two germline ends. The CDR3 DNA is TGTGCCAGCAGCACAGGGGGTAGCGGGAGTCTCTACAATGAGCAGTTCTTC. This codes for CASSTGGSGSLYNEQFF.

The chain uses TRBV5-1 and TRBJ2-7; a possible D gene is TRBD2 (5 bases). There are 14 residues in the CDR3. V shed 0 bases and J shed 4 bases, with 11 bases lying between them. The germline V gene has CDR1 SGHRS and CDR2 YFSETQ. CDR3 in amino acids: CASSLEVGVYEQYF. The CDR3 DNA is TGCGCCAGCAGCTTGGAAGTGGGAGTGTACGAGCAGTACTTC.

This rearrangement joins TRBV27 to TRBJ2-4, with D possibly being TRBD1 or TRBD2 (7 bases each). With 4 bases removed from V and 8 bases from J, the gap between germline ends came to 18 bases. The CDR3 is 15 amino acids. CDR1 is MNHEY and CDR2 is SMNVEV in the germline V gene (reference sequence). CDR3 DNA sequence: TGTGCCAGCAGTTGGACAGGCGGGAGAGAGGACATTCAGTACTTC. Protein sequence: CASSWTGGREDIQYF.

V usage is TRBV5-6 and J usage is TRBJ1-1, with D tentatively TRBD1 (5 bases). The germline V gene encodes CDR1 SGHDT and CDR2 YYEEEE. The CDR3 has 18 residues. Between the trimmed V and J ends, which lost 4 bases and 3 bases, there was a span of 25 bases. CDR3 protein: CASSTRRGLVLRDTEAFF. The DNA of the CDR3 is TGTGCCAGCAGCACGAGGCGGGGGTTGGTTTTGCGAGACACTGAAGCTTTCTTT.

The chain couples TRBV30 to TRBJ1-2; a weak D match, TRBD1 (6 bases). V shed 0 bases and J shed 3 bases, with 17 bases lying between them. Germline CDR1 and CDR2: GTSNPN and SVGIG (reference sequence). The CDR3 contains 16 residues. CDR3 region: CAWSVGGGGIDYGYTF. Written as DNA, the CDR3 is TGTGCCTGGAGTGTAGGCGGAGGGGGTATTGACTATGGCTACACCTTC. The full variable domain, with the rest looked up from reference TRBV30 and TRBJ1-2, is SQTIHQWPATLVQPVGSPLSLECTVEGTSNPNLYWYRQAAGRGLQLLFYSVGIGQISSEVPQNLSASRPQDRQFILSSKKLLLSDSGFYLCAWSVGGGGIDYGYTFGSGTRLTVV.

The chain has TRBV19 and TRBJ2-6, with TRBD2 as a possible D gene (5 bases). The CDR3 covers 18 residues. V was cut by 6 bases and J by 4 bases, with 22 bases left in between. Germline V gene data show CDR1 as LNHDA and CDR2 as SQIVND (reference sequence). The CDR3 coding sequence is TGTGCCAGTAGGAAATCTAGCACGGCGGCCGCGGGGGCCAACGTCCTGACTTTC. This translates into CASRKSSTAAAGANVLTF.

The rearrangement joins TRBV13 to TRBJ1-6, with 8 positions matching TRBD1. This CDR3 region has 17 residues. The junction had 11 bases not matched to a gene; V was cut back by 0 bases and J by 10 bases. Germline V gene lookup returns CDR1 PRHDT and CDR2 FYEKMQ (reference sequence). CDR3: CASSLGATGQGVSPLHF. Written as DNA, the CDR3 is TGTGCCAGCAGCTTAGGGGCCACCGGACAGGGTGTCTCACCCCTCCACTTT.

The V call is TRBV5-1, the J call TRBJ1-1; maybe TRBD1 (6 bases). This CDR3 contains 16 residues. Germline V CDR1 and CDR2: SGHRS, YFSETQ. Trimming shortened V by 3 bases and J by 0 bases, and 15 bases separated the two germline ends. CDR3 sequence: CASSSALGQVNTEAFF. CDR3 DNA sequence: TGCGCCAGCAGCTCCGCCTTGGGACAAGTGAACACTGAAGCTTTCTTT. The entire variable domain, with the rest obtained from reference TRBV5-1 and TRBJ1-1, is as follows: KAGVTQTPRYLIKTRGQQVTLSCSPISGHRSVSWYQQTPGQGLQFLFEYFSETQRNKGNFPGRFSGRQFSNSRSEMNVSTLELGDSALYLCASSSALGQVNTEAFFGQGTRLTVV.

CDR3 sequence reads: CSLTLAVPSSYNEQFF. Written as DNA, the CDR3 is TGCAGCTTAACGTTAGCGGTCCCAAGCTCCTACAATGAGCAGTTCTTC. The gene calls are TRBV29-1 and TRBJ2-1, with D tentatively TRBD2 (6 bases). V shed 8 bases and J shed 0 bases, with 20 bases lying between them. CDR3 size: 16 residues. The V gene's germline CDR1 is SQVTM and CDR2 ANQGSEA.

Only a few counts were recorded for this clone. V and J are TRBV5-1 and TRBJ1-1, with TRBD1 matching 11 bases. The CDR3 has 16 residues. Germline CDR1 is SGHRS and CDR2 is YFSETQ. Trimming removed 3 bases from V and 7 bases from J; junction bases left unmatched: 11. The CDR3 DNA sequence: TGCGCCAGCAGCTGGAATCCCGGACAGGGGGCTGATGAAGCTTTCTTT. This translates into CASSWNPGQGADEAFF. Variable domain in full (rest from reference TRBV5-1 and TRBJ1-1): KAGVTQTPRYLIKTRGQQVTLSCSPISGHRSVSWYQQTPGQGLQFLFEYFSETQRNKGNFPGRFSGRQFSNSRSEMNVSTLELGDSALYLCASSWNPGQGADEAFFGQGTRLTVV.

The chain combines TRBV5-5 with TRBJ2-7, with 12 bases that match TRBD2. The J segment lost 7 bases and the V segment lost 5 bases, leaving 7 bases of the junction unmatched. Germline CDR1 and CDR2: SGHKS and YYEKEE (reference sequence). The CDR3 runs 14 residues. CDR3 DNA sequence: TGTGCCAGCAGAAGACTAGCGGGAGCGGATGAGCAGTACTTC. Its translation is CASRRLAGADEQYF.

The J gene is TRBJ1-2, the V gene TRBV4-2; D is possibly TRBD1 (5 bases). CDR1 is LGHNA, CDR2 YNFKEQ, per germline. Trimming shortened V by 2 bases and J by 5 bases, and 15 bases separated the two germline ends. The CDR3 contains 15 residues. In nucleotides, the CDR3 is TGTGCCAGCAGCCAACCGAGGCAGGGACCTTATGGCTACACCTTC. Residues: CASSQPRQGPYGYTF.

The rearrangement uses TRBV18 and TRBJ2-3; TRBD2 agrees at 12 bases. This CDR3 spans 15 amino acids. CDR1 and CDR2 (germline): KGHSH, LQKENI. J lost 6 bases, V lost 3 bases, and 4 bases had no gene match. CDR3 region: CASSPSTSGGDTQYF. The CDR3 nucleotides read TGTGCCAGCTCACCTTCGACTAGCGGGGGTGATACGCAGTATTTT.

This clone was found a few times. The rearrangement uses TRBV19 and TRBJ1-2; D is perhaps TRBD1 (6 bases). V dropped 7 bases and J dropped 6 bases, with 27 bases sitting between them. The CDR3 runs 17 residues. The germline CDR1 and CDR2 sequences are LNHDA and SQIVND (reference sequence). CDR3 sequence (DNA): TGTGCCAGTACCAGGGGTATTGCCAGGGGAGGAAATCATGGCTACACCTTC. Residues: CASTRGIARGGNHGYTF.

The table lists this clone with a count of one. The chain combines TRBV7-3 with TRBJ2-3; 8 nucleotides line up with TRBD2. Germline CDR1 is SGHTA and CDR2 is FQGTGA. J gave up 7 bases and V 2 bases, and 11 bases lay outside the gene matches. This CDR3 is built from 16 residues. CDR3 sequence (DNA): TGTGCCAGCAGCTTAGGAGCGGGAGAAGTTTTAAATACGCAGTATTTT. Its protein is CASSLGAGEVLNTQYF.

This chain uses TRBV4-1 with TRBJ1-2; D might be TRBD1 (5 bases). The length of the CDR3 is 14 residues. The germline gives CDR1 MGHRA, CDR2 YSYEKL. V lost 1 base and J 8 bases, leaving 14 bases between the germline ends. The CDR3 protein is CASSQASGGWGYTF. CDR3 nucleotide sequence: TGCGCCAGCAGCCAAGCAAGCGGGGGTTGGGGCTACACCTTC.

The rearrangement uses TRBV5-1 and TRBJ2-7; D unclear. The germline V gene has CDR1 SGHRS and CDR2 YFSETQ. The CDR3 has 15 amino acids. Trimming shortened V by 0 bases and J by 3 bases, and 13 bases separated the two germline ends. CDR3 nucleotide sequence: TGCGCCAGCAGCTTGGATAGCCGGCCTTTCTACGAGCAGTACTTC. It translates to CASSLDSRPFYEQYF.